The next 4 T cell receptor beta chains were all read from a single sample in a study of response to subunit inactivated influenza vaccine. TCRdb redid the calling of the RT-PCR reads with MiXCR, one entry per CDR3 protein. The sample shows just under 550,000 distinct CDR3 sequences, 20% to 25% of them seen only once. The sample was also linked to a second study, of T cells expressing NK-cell markers. That publication notes: UMI-tagged 5'RACE template switching yielded the TCR beta cDNA.

Sequencing used CD4+ T cells sorted from PBMCs, obtained about 13 days after vaccination. The source of these receptors is a man aged 45-65 years who received an inactivated influenza vaccine.

This clonotype was seen only a few times. This sequence joins TRBV6-2 or TRBV6-3 and TRBJ2-7; TRBD1 aligns across 10 bases. This CDR3 comprises 13 residues. Germline trimming cut 11 bases from V and 0 bases from J; bases unmatched to any gene: 4. Looked up from germline, CDR1 is MNHEY and CDR2 is SVGEGT. Here the CDR3 reads CAGGTGVSYEQYF. In DNA, the CDR3 is TGTGCCGGGGGGACAGGGGTCTCCTACGAGCAGTACTTC.

In this sample, this clonotype turned up a few times. The rearrangement links TRBV2 to TRBJ1-6; 10 positions match TRBD1. The germline V gene encodes CDR1 SNHLY and CDR2 FYNNEI. With V trimmed by 8 bases and J by 9 bases, 4 bases remained unmatched. The CDR3 is 13 residues long. The CDR3 coding sequence is TGTGCCAGCGGACGGGACAGGGGTTCACCCCTCCACTTT. Translation gives CASGRDRGSPLHF.

This clonotype occurred once. The gene calls are TRBV5-1 and TRBJ2-3; 9 nucleotides align to TRBD2. With 4 bases clipped from V and 2 bases from J, the junction kept 11 bases outside the gene matches. Germline lookup yields CDR1 SGHRS and CDR2 YFSETQ. The CDR3 loop spans 17 amino acids. The CDR3 spells CASSPGVLAGLTDTQYF. The CDR3 DNA is TGCGCCAGCAGCCCGGGGGTCCTAGCGGGGCTCACAGATACGCAGTATTTT.

This clonotype was counted between two and nine times. V gene TRBV5-1 combines with J gene TRBJ2-2; 10 bases fit TRBD2. The trim removed 0 bases at V and 4 bases at J, leaving 3 bases unmatched. This CDR3 has 16 residues. Per the germline V gene, CDR1 is SGHRS and CDR2 is YFSETQ. The CDR3 loop reads CASSLASSGGTGELFF. DNA of the CDR3: TGCGCCAGCAGCTTGGCCTCTAGCGGGGGCACCGGGGAGCTGTTTTTT.